This T cell receptor beta chain was found in a study of spatial heterogeneity in lung cancer. The CDR3 runs 15 residues. Trimming removed 4 bases at V and 1 base at J, with 13 bases between. The germline V gene encodes CDR1 SNHLY and CDR2 FYNNEI. As to time point: sample taken at primary tumor resection. The authors sequenced whole RNA from tumor, nontumor lung or frozen PBMC without sorting. Individually, TCR cDNA molecules were each labelled with a unique molecular identifier. TCRdb itself ran the 5' RACE reads through MiXCR, one entry per CDR3 protein. The table lists fewer than 6,000 distinct CDR3 sequences, around 5.3% of them singletons, with roughly a tenth in the top ten.

The chain joins TRBV2 to TRBJ2-5; D is unclear. The starting material was normal lung tissue next to the tumor, obtained at surgery. This TCR came from a female donor with early-stage non-small cell lung cancer. The CDR3 nucleotides are TGTGCCAGCAGTGCCCGCTCTCTGGTCCAAGAGACCCAGTACTTC. Encoded protein: CASSARSLVQETQYF.